Detailed here is one TCR beta chain. These data originate in a study of identical twins. Using its own MiXCR run on the 5' RACE reads, TCRdb lists one record per CDR3 protein. The sample yields a few hundred thousand distinct CDR3 sequences, about 8% seen once. Trimming at V came to 8 bases and at J to 6 bases, leaving 7 bases not matched to a gene. Germline-derived CDR1 and CDR2 are SGHTA and FQGNSA. CDR3 length equals 13 residues. These data also featured in a second study, about yellow fever vaccine responses in identical twins.

The clonotype originates from a woman between 18 and 29 years old in good health. The specimen was CD8+ T cells sorted from blood. The V gene is TRBV7-2, the J gene TRBJ1-2, with 9 positions matching TRBD1. CDR3 coding DNA: TGTGCCAGCGCGGGACAGGGATATGATGGCTACACCTTC. Its protein is CASAGQGYDGYTF.